The 15 T cell receptor beta chains below were found in one sample sequenced in a study of patients and donors after allogeneic stem cell transplantation. TCRdb re-called the RT-PCR reads with MiXCR, one entry per CDR3 protein. This sample yields 200,000 to 250,000 distinct CDR3 sequences, of which 14% are seen a single time; roughly 10% belongs to the top ten. Sample: blood, either unsorted or a sorted T cell fraction (not recorded which). Receptor source: a human donor who was either an allogeneic HSCT recipient or a stem cell or donor lymphocyte infusion donor (not recorded which). It is not recorded whose cells these are; they may come from a transplant donor.

This clonotype was observed a few times. J is TRBJ2-5 and V is TRBV6-2 or TRBV6-3; 9 bases fit TRBD1. Germline V CDR1 and CDR2: MNHEY, SVGEGT. V was pared by 2 bases and J by 6 bases, with 4 bases of the junction left unmatched. The CDR3 runs 14 residues. The chain's CDR3 is CASSYRDRAKTQYF. As DNA, the CDR3 is TGTGCCAGCAGTTACCGGGACAGGGCAAAGACCCAGTACTTC.

V is TRBV7-2 and J is TRBJ2-7; D remains ambiguous. CDR3 size: 15 residues. Trimming stripped 5 bases from V and 3 bases from J, with 17 bases between. Germline V gene lookup returns CDR1 SGHTA and CDR2 FQGNSA. CDR3 sequence (DNA): TGTGCCAGCAGCCTAGAATTGGGCGGCCTCTACGAGCAGTACTTC. This encodes CASSLELGGLYEQYF.

This clonotype turned up a few times. The J gene is TRBJ1-6, the V gene TRBV11-2; possibly TRBD1 for D (5 bases). The CDR3 length is 18 residues. V was cut by 3 bases and J by 6 bases, with 21 bases left in between. The V gene's germline CDR1 is SGHAT and CDR2 FQNNGV. CDR3 amino acids: CASSFEGTATSLNSPLHF. The CDR3 bases are TGTGCCAGCAGCTTTGAGGGGACCGCCACCTCTCTTAATTCACCCCTCCACTTT.

The CDR3 bases are TGTGCCAGCAGCTTATTTGAGGGGGGCACAGATACGCAGTATTTT. Translation: CASSLFEGGTDTQYF. This chain connects TRBV7-3 to TRBJ2-3; TRBD1 is a possible D gene (6 bases). The length of the CDR3 is 15 residues. Germline values: CDR1 SGHTA, CDR2 FQGTGA. V was trimmed by 2 bases and J by 1 base, leaving 10 bases between them.

The chain is built from TRBV3-1 and TRBJ2-5; 11 bases are a match to TRBD2. The CDR3 totals 16 residues. Germline V gene data show CDR1 as LGHDT and CDR2 as YNNKEL (reference sequence). The V gene end was trimmed by 3 bases and the J gene end by 4 bases; junction bases not matched to a gene: 7. The CDR3 DNA sequence: TGTGCCAGCAGCCATGGGGTGCTAGCGGGAGGAGAGACCCAGTACTTC. This codes for CASSHGVLAGGETQYF.

The V and J genes are TRBV25-1 and TRBJ2-3; 8 bases agree with TRBD1. V lost 4 bases and J lost 1; bases outside the gene matches: 1. The CDR3 runs to 14 residues. Germline V gene sequence: CDR1 MGHDK, CDR2 SYGVNS. The DNA of the CDR3 is TGTGCCAGCAGTGTACAGGGGGGCACAGATACGCAGTATTTT. It translates to CASSVQGGTDTQYF. The full variable domain, in which reference TRBV25-1 and TRBJ2-3 provide the parts outside the CDR3, is EADIYQTPRYLVIGTGKKITLECSQTMGHDKMYWYQQDPGMELHLIHYSYGVNSTEKGDLSSESTVSRIRTEHFPLTLESARPSHTSQYLCASSVQGGTDTQYFGPGTRLTVL.

The rearrangement uses TRBV11-2 and TRBJ2-5; 7 bases are shared with TRBD1. From germline, CDR1 is SGHAT and CDR2 FQNNGV. V was pared by 5 bases and J by 7 bases, with 7 bases of the junction left unmatched. This CDR3 region has 13 residues. The CDR3 DNA is TGTGCCAGCAGCCCGACAGGGTCAACGACCCAGTACTTC. Translating it yields CASSPTGSTTQYF. The entire variable domain, with the rest obtained from reference TRBV11-2 and TRBJ2-5, is as follows: EAGVAQSPRYKIIEKRQSVAFWCNPISGHATLYWYQQILGQGPKLLIQFQNNGVVDDSQLPKDRFSAERLKGVDSTLKIQPAKLEDSAVYLCASSPTGSTTQYFGPGTRLLVL.

This clonotype has at least ten counts. The chain carries TRBV15 and TRBJ2-7, with no clear D. The germline V gene encodes CDR1 LNHNV and CDR2 YYDKDF (reference sequence). CDR3 length equals 13 residues. The V end lost 0 bases, the J end lost 1 base, and 4 bases lay between the germline ends. The CDR3 DNA is TGTGCCACCAGCAGAGAGTCTTCCTACGAGCAGTACTTC. It is translated as CATSRESSYEQYF.

The table lists this clonotype with many counts. The chain couples TRBV6-1 to TRBJ2-3; TRBD2 agrees at 9 bases. The CDR3 length is 16 residues. Germline V gene sequence: CDR1 MNHNS, CDR2 SASEGT. V trimming: 6 bases; J trimming: 3 bases; junction bases outside the gene matches: 10. The CDR3 region has the DNA TGTGCCAGCAGCCTTGATAGCGGGAGCTTAACAGATACGCAGTATTTT. Translated: CASSLDSGSLTDTQYF.

Only a few counts were recorded for this clonotype. J is TRBJ1-1 and V is TRBV7-3; possible D gene TRBD1, 6 bases. This CDR3 has 15 residues. CDR1 is SGHTA, CDR2 FQGTGA, per germline. Trimming took off 6 bases at V and 4 bases at J, with 18 bases between the two ends. The CDR3 is CASRLRGAAITEAFF. CDR3 nucleotide sequence: TGTGCCAGCAGATTACGGGGGGCGGCGATCACTGAAGCTTTCTTT.

This rearrangement joins TRBV2 to TRBJ2-5, with D unclear. V lost 7 bases and J lost 2, with 8 bases in between. The CDR3 sequence is 12 residues long. From germline, CDR1 is SNHLY and CDR2 FYNNEI. The CDR3, as DNA: TGTGCCAGCATGAGGAGTCAAGAGACCCAGTACTTC. Its protein is CASMRSQETQYF.

This clonotype was recorded at least ten times. The rearrangement links TRBV20-1 to TRBJ2-5; a possible D gene is TRBD2 (6 bases). Trimming stripped 3 bases from V and 1 base from J, with 9 bases between. CDR1 DFQATT and CDR2 SNEGSKA come from the germline V gene (reference sequence). This CDR3 comprises 13 residues. CDR3: CSASGEAQETQYF. As DNA, the CDR3 is TGCAGTGCTAGCGGGGAGGCCCAAGAGACCCAGTACTTC.

V usage is TRBV6-1 and J usage is TRBJ2-7; 11 bases match TRBD2. Germline V CDR1 and CDR2: MNHNS, SASEGT. Germline trimming cut 5 bases from V and 2 bases from J; bases unmatched to any gene: 8. The CDR3 runs to 16 residues. CDR3 sequence (DNA): TGTGCCAGCAGTACCCGGCATAGCGGGAGGGCCTACGAGCAGTACTTC. It is translated as CASSTRHSGRAYEQYF.

V gene TRBV30 combines with J gene TRBJ2-3; TRBD2 agrees at 10 bases. The trim removed 7 bases at V and 3 bases at J, leaving 4 bases unmatched. The CDR3 loop spans 13 amino acids. Germline-derived CDR1 and CDR2 are GTSNPN and SVGIG (reference sequence). CDR3 amino acids: CASKLAGTDTQYF. Here the CDR3 DNA reads TGTGCCTCCAAACTAGCGGGGACAGATACGCAGTATTTT. Combining the CDR3 with reference TRBV30 and TRBJ2-3 gives the whole variable domain SQTIHQWPATLVQPVGSPLSLECTVEGTSNPNLYWYRQAAGRGLQLLFYSVGIGQISSEVPQNLSASRPQDRQFILSSKKLLLSDSGFYLCASKLAGTDTQYFGPGTRLTVL.

This clonotype was seen more than once but under ten times. The chain joins TRBV7-9 to TRBJ2-7; unclear D gene. CDR1 and CDR2 from the germline V gene are SEHNR and FQNEAQ (reference sequence). The V gene lost 7 bases and the J gene lost 3 bases, with 10 bases spanning the gap. The CDR3 consists of 12 residues. The CDR3 DNA reads TGTGCCAGCACCGCCTCGAGCTACGAGCAGTACTTC. Its translation is CASTASSYEQYF.